Following are 11 T cell receptor beta chains from one sample sequenced in a study of blood T cell repertoires in COVID-19 (dated by TCRdb to about 2020). The method was the immunoSEQ multiplex PCR assay. TCRdb obtained this table from immuneACCESS and retained in-frame rearrangements with V and J assigned. These tables miss some clones; where compared with another copy, unresolved V genes account for less than half of the shortfall, and the remainder is unexplained. The sample table lists about 250,000 clones, over 75% of them with a count of one. In total, the top ten clones hold 0.87% of the sample. Input material: peripheral blood. These receptors originate from a human donor with COVID-19, enrolled during active disease. The donor label of this sample is uncertain.

The chain couples TRBV25-1 to TRBJ1-1; TRBD1 is a possible D gene (6 bases). This CDR3 has 13 amino acids. The germline gives CDR1 MGHDK, CDR2 SYGVNS. The ends were cut back, 2 bases at V and 9 bases at J, with 13 bases in the middle. The CDR3 sequence is CASSEARDTKAFF. CDR3 in DNA: TGTGCCAGCAGTGAAGCTCGGGACACCAAAGCTTTCTTT.

The chain has TRBV19 and TRBJ1-5, with 8 bases identical to TRBD1. Germline CDR1 is LNHDA and CDR2 is SQIVND (reference sequence). V lost 3 bases, J lost 8 bases, and 9 bases stayed unmatched. This CDR3 has 15 residues. The CDR3 DNA is TGTGCCAGTAGTATCACAGGGGGGCCGGGGAAGCCCCAGCATTTT. It specifies CASSITGGPGKPQHF. Full variable domain (remainder filled in from reference TRBV19 and TRBJ1-5): DGGITQSPKYLFRKEGQNVTLSCEQNLNHDAMYWYRQDPGQGLRLIYYSQIVNDFQKGDIAEGYSVSREKKESFPLTVTSAQKNPTAFYLCASSITGGPGKPQHFGDGTRLSIL.

J is TRBJ1-1 and V is TRBV10-3; 9 bases agree with TRBD1. There are 15 residues in the CDR3. Unmatched junction bases numbered 10, after V lost 11 bases and J lost 0 bases. The V gene's germline CDR1 is ENHRY and CDR2 SYGVKD. The CDR3 nucleotides are TGTGCCTCCCGGACAGGGGTGGGGATGAACACTGAAGCTTTCTTT. This gives the protein CASRTGVGMNTEAFF.

This sequence joins TRBV24-1 and TRBJ2-1; no reliable D call. This CDR3 spans 15 amino acids. Germline-derived CDR1 and CDR2 are KGHDR and SFDVKD. V was shortened by 7 bases and J by 4 bases, with 16 bases between the two germline ends. DNA of the CDR3: TGTGCCACCAGCCGGCCAGGCCCAACTTACAATGAGCAGTTCTTC. It specifies CATSRPGPTYNEQFF.

The chain links TRBV10-3 to TRBJ1-5, with D possibly matching TRBD1 (5 bases). V was shortened by 10 bases and J by 6 bases, with 19 bases between the two germline ends. Germline CDR1 is ENHRY and CDR2 is SYGVKD. The CDR3 has 14 amino acids. The CDR3 DNA reads TGTGCCAGCACAGAGACAGAGTCTTCTCAGCCCCAGCATTTT. Translation: CASTETESSQPQHF.

The table lists this clone with a few counts. The chain joins TRBV5-1 to TRBJ2-1, with 8 bases identical to TRBD2. The CDR3 runs to 17 residues. V shed 0 bases, J shed 4 bases, and the junction held 9 bases outside the gene matches. In germline, CDR1 is SGHRS, CDR2 YFSETQ. The CDR3 DNA sequence: TGCGCCAGCAGCTTGGGGAGGAGCGGGGGCAGTTACAATGAGCAGTTCTTC. This encodes CASSLGRSGGSYNEQFF.

The rearrangement joins TRBV6-5 to TRBJ1-1, with 8 bases lining up with TRBD1. CDR3 size: 15 residues. V lost 1 base and J lost 4; bases outside the gene matches: 5. The germline CDR1 and CDR2 sequences are MNHEY and SVGAGI. CDR3 coding DNA: TGTGCCAGCAGTTACTGGACAGGGAGGGCCACTGAAGCTTTCTTT. Its protein product is CASSYWTGRATEAFF.

The chain has TRBV7-2 and TRBJ1-3, with 10 bases matching TRBD1. The CDR3 covers 16 residues. Germline values: CDR1 SGHTA, CDR2 FQGNSA. The junction had 8 bases not matched to a gene; V was cut back by 5 bases and J by 4 bases. The CDR3 region has the DNA TGTGCCAGCAGCATGACAGGGGGCGCATCGGGAAACACCATATATTTT. Its protein product is CASSMTGGASGNTIYF. Looking up the rest from reference TRBV7-2 and TRBJ1-3 gives the full variable domain: GAGVSQSPSNKVTEKGKDVELRCDPISGHTALYWYRQSLGQGLEFLIYFQGNSAPDKSGLPSDRFSAERTGGSVSTLTIQRTQQEDSAVYLCASSMTGGASGNTIYFGEGSWLTVV.

This rearrangement joins TRBV30 to TRBJ2-7; TRBD1 matches at 7 bases. Germline V CDR1 and CDR2: GTSNPN, SVGIG (reference sequence). With 5 bases clipped from V and 2 bases from J, the junction kept 12 bases outside the gene matches. The CDR3 is made up of 15 amino acids. The CDR3 is CAWSSRGTVAYEQYF. CDR3 DNA sequence: TGTGCCTGGTCCTCCCGAGGGACAGTTGCCTACGAGCAGTACTTC.

The genes are TRBV19 and TRBJ2-1; possibly TRBD1 for D (6 bases). The V and J ends lost 5 bases and 5 bases respectively, with 13 bases between them. The CDR3 runs to 14 residues. Germline CDR1 is LNHDA and CDR2 is SQIVND (reference sequence). CDR3 nucleotides: TGTGCCAGTAGTCTGGCAGGGGCCAACAATGAGCAGTTCTTC. It specifies CASSLAGANNEQFF.

The chain has TRBV4-1 and TRBJ1-4; weak D call: TRBD1 (6 bases). Trimming took 5 bases from V and 4 from J, leaving 17 bases between them. The CDR3 totals 16 residues. Germline V gene sequence: CDR1 MGHRA, CDR2 YSYEKL. The CDR3 here is CASSSSRGAFNEKLFF. Written as DNA, the CDR3 is TGCGCCAGCAGCTCCAGCAGGGGAGCCTTTAATGAAAAACTGTTTTTT.